The 32 T cell receptor beta chains below all came from one sample that was sequenced in a study of blood T cell repertoires in COVID-19. The protocol was immunoSEQ multiplex PCR, while the TCRdb copy is restricted to in-frame clones and leaves out a portion. The sample comprises 100,000 to 150,000 clones, roughly 88% of which are singletons, and approximately 5% rests with the top ten. The specimen was peripheral blood. The source is a human donor in a cohort sampled during active COVID-19.

The chain joins TRBV28 to TRBJ1-1, with TRBD1 matching over 7 bases. The J segment lost 2 bases and the V segment lost 5 bases, leaving 5 bases of the junction unmatched. Germline V CDR1 and CDR2: MDHEN, SYDVKM. The CDR3 is 14 residues long. The CDR3 is CASSVDRENTEAFF. The CDR3 coding sequence is TGTGCCAGCAGTGTCGACAGGGAAAACACTGAAGCTTTCTTT.

The chain recombines TRBV18 with TRBJ2-2, with 7 bases matching TRBD2. CDR3 length: 17 amino acids. Germline assignment: CDR1 KGHSH and CDR2 LQKENI. V was clipped by 2 bases and J by 0 bases; unmatched bases: 6. CDR3 in amino acids: CASSPGGSATNTGELFF. CDR3 coding DNA: TGTGCCAGCTCACCAGGCGGGAGCGCCACGAACACCGGGGAGCTGTTTTTT.

V and J are TRBV11-2 and TRBJ2-1; no definite D call. Trimming left V 7 bases short and J 3 bases short, with 10 bases between. This CDR3 spans 13 amino acids. From germline, CDR1 is SGHAT and CDR2 FQNNGV. The CDR3 region has the DNA TGTGCCAGCACCCGCGGTCTCTACAATGAGCAGTTCTTC. Its protein is CASTRGLYNEQFF.

The rearrangement uses TRBV18 and TRBJ2-3; the D gene is possibly TRBD2 (7 bases). V was pared by 1 base and J by 1 base, with 15 bases between. The V gene's germline CDR1 is KGHSH and CDR2 LQKENI. The CDR3 totals 17 residues. The CDR3 loop reads CASSPHMGGRRTDTQYF. CDR3 bases: TGTGCCAGCTCACCACATATGGGGGGGCGTCGCACAGATACGCAGTATTTT.

This rearrangement joins TRBV3-1 (or the pseudogene TRBV3-2) to TRBJ1-3, with 8 bases identical to TRBD1. Looked up from germline, CDR1 is LGHDT and CDR2 is YNNKEL (reference sequence). Unmatched junction bases numbered 0, after V lost 4 bases and J lost 4 bases. The CDR3 sequence is 13 residues long. The chain's CDR3 is CASSRTGGNTIYF. CDR3 nucleotide sequence: TGTGCCAGCAGCCGGACAGGGGGAAACACCATATATTTT.

The rearrangement links TRBV6-2 or TRBV6-3 to TRBJ2-7; 8 nucleotides align to TRBD2. Germline V gene lookup returns CDR1 MNHEY and CDR2 SVGEGT. J gave up 3 bases and V 5 bases, and 6 bases lay outside the gene matches. CDR3 size: 14 residues. CDR3 sequence: CASSTGTSDYEQYF. The CDR3, as DNA: TGTGCCAGCAGTACCGGGACTAGTGACTACGAGCAGTACTTC.

The chain uses TRBV30 and TRBJ2-5; 7 bases map to TRBD1. V dropped 6 bases and J dropped 3; count of bases not matched to a gene: 4. CDR3 length: 12 residues. The germline V gene encodes CDR1 GTSNPN and CDR2 SVGIG (reference sequence). CDR3 loop: CACQTGEETQYF. CDR3 nucleotides: TGTGCCTGCCAAACAGGGGAAGAGACCCAGTACTTC.

This clone has just one count. The V gene is TRBV4-3, the J gene TRBJ2-2; TRBD2 matches 7 bases. Germline-derived CDR1 and CDR2 are LGHNA and YSLEER. The CDR3 extends over 17 amino acids. Unmatched junction bases numbered 8, after V lost 3 bases and J lost 1 base. This CDR3 reads CASSQRVGRENTGELFF. For the CDR3, the DNA is TGCGCCAGCAGCCAGAGAGTGGGGAGGGAGAACACCGGGGAGCTGTTTTTT.

The rearrangement uses TRBV7-2 and TRBJ1-2; a possible D gene is TRBD1 (5 bases). This CDR3 region has 19 residues. Germline V gives CDR1 SGHTA, CDR2 FQGNSA. Trimming removed 5 bases from V and 4 bases from J, with 29 bases in between. The DNA for the CDR3 is TGTGCCAGCAGCACGCCGTTAGGGGCGAATACTCTACAATCCTATGGCTACACCTTC. As protein: CASSTPLGANTLQSYGYTF. Filled out from reference TRBV7-2 and TRBJ1-2, the complete variable domain reads GAGVSQSPSNKVTEKGKDVELRCDPISGHTALYWYRQSLGQGLEFLIYFQGNSAPDKSGLPSDRFSAERTGGSVSTLTIQRTQQEDSAVYLCASSTPLGANTLQSYGYTFGSGTRLTVV.

This clone was observed a single time. This chain links TRBV3-1 (or the pseudogene TRBV3-2) with TRBJ1-6, with D unclear. Trimming stripped 0 bases from V and 9 bases from J, with 12 bases between. Germline CDR1 is LGHDT and CDR2 is YNNKEL (reference sequence). The CDR3 loop spans 15 amino acids. The CDR3 DNA reads as TGTGCCAGCAGCCAAGAAGCAACGCGCTCTTCACCCCTCCACTTT. Translation: CASSQEATRSSPLHF.

The rearrangement joins TRBV7-3 to TRBJ2-5; 9 bases align to TRBD2. This CDR3 contains 16 residues. The germline gives CDR1 SGHTA, CDR2 FQGTGA. The V gene end was trimmed by 2 bases and the J gene end by 1 base; junction bases not matched to a gene: 5. This CDR3 is CASSLVGTSSQETQYF. CDR3 coding DNA: TGTGCCAGCAGCTTAGTCGGGACTAGCAGCCAAGAGACCCAGTACTTC.

The V call is TRBV5-6, the J call TRBJ2-7; TRBD1 matches 10 bases. The V gene end was trimmed by 2 bases and the J gene end by 3 bases; junction bases not matched to a gene: 8. This CDR3 has 16 residues. The germline gives CDR1 SGHDT, CDR2 YYEEEE. The chain's CDR3 is CASSLAGQGYRYEQYF. The CDR3 bases are TGTGCCAGCAGCTTAGCGGGACAGGGGTATCGCTACGAGCAGTACTTC.

This clone turned up a few times. The CDR3 protein is CASSIGAGAPYEQYF. The CDR3 DNA sequence: TGTGCCAGTAGTATTGGGGCGGGAGCCCCCTACGAGCAGTACTTC. The rearrangement joins TRBV19 to TRBJ2-7; 7 nucleotides line up with TRBD2. The CDR3 spans 15 residues. Germline trimming cut 3 bases from V and 2 bases from J; bases unmatched to any gene: 7. The germline V gene encodes CDR1 LNHDA and CDR2 SQIVND (reference sequence).

This sequence joins TRBV6-5 and TRBJ1-1, with 7 positions matching TRBD1. Germline CDR1 reads MNHEY; CDR2 reads SVGAGI. The CDR3 consists of 14 residues. Germline trimming cut 0 bases from V and 8 bases from J; bases unmatched to any gene: 6. The CDR3 nucleotides are TGTGCCAGCAGTTACTCAGTGGCAGGGGGGGAAGCTTTCTTT. Translated: CASSYSVAGGEAFF.

V is TRBV11-2 and J is TRBJ2-3; 14 bases match TRBD2. V lost 7 bases and J lost 4; bases outside the gene matches: 10. The CDR3 length is 17 residues. Germline V gene lookup returns CDR1 SGHAT and CDR2 FQNNGV. The CDR3 reads CASIGTSGSLTADTQYF. The CDR3 DNA follows: TGTGCCAGCATCGGGACTAGCGGGAGTCTGACGGCAGATACGCAGTATTTT.

The chain carries TRBV28 and TRBJ1-6; 7 nucleotides match TRBD1. The CDR3 covers 15 residues. Germline lookup yields CDR1 MDHEN and CDR2 SYDVKM. With 5 bases clipped from V and 10 bases from J, the junction kept 11 bases outside the gene matches. The CDR3 reads CASSRDRTRGSPLHF. The CDR3 region has the DNA TGTGCCAGCAGTAGGGACAGAACGCGAGGATCACCCCTCCACTTT.

The count of this clone is one. The gene calls are TRBV30 and TRBJ1-2; D not resolved. The germline V gene encodes CDR1 GTSNPN and CDR2 SVGIG (reference sequence). V was shortened by 2 bases and J by 6 bases, with 10 bases between the two germline ends. The CDR3 is made up of 12 amino acids. The CDR3 protein is CAWSLGGNGYTF. The DNA for the CDR3 is TGTGCCTGGAGTCTGGGCGGGAATGGCTACACCTTC.

The gene calls are TRBV3-1 (or the pseudogene TRBV3-2) and TRBJ1-5; a weak D match, TRBD1 (6 bases). Germline CDR1 is LGHDT and CDR2 is YNNKEL (reference sequence). V was clipped by 1 base and J by 9 bases, with 13 bases between them. The CDR3 has 14 amino acids. CDR3 protein: CASSQAGAGRPQHF. The CDR3 nucleotides read TGTGCCAGCAGCCAAGCAGGGGCCGGTAGGCCCCAGCATTTT.

The V and J genes are TRBV28 and TRBJ2-5; tentative D call: TRBD2 (5 bases). With 5 bases removed from V and 5 bases from J, the gap between germline ends came to 15 bases. The CDR3 covers 14 residues. The germline V gene has CDR1 MDHEN and CDR2 SYDVKM. CDR3 loop: CASSLPRRLETQYF. The CDR3 DNA reads as TGTGCCAGCAGTCTCCCGCGGAGGTTGGAGACCCAGTACTTC.

This CDR3 reads CASRQPGVPGGYTF. CDR3 bases: TGTGCCAGCAGGCAACCGGGGGTCCCGGGAGGCTACACCTTC. V usage is TRBV6-5 and J usage is TRBJ1-2; possible D gene TRBD1, 5 bases. The CDR3 loop spans 14 amino acids. The V and J ends lost 6 bases and 8 bases respectively, with 19 bases between them. Germline CDR1 is MNHEY and CDR2 is SVGAGI.

The chain uses TRBV10-1 and TRBJ1-1, with 7 bases aligning to TRBD1. CDR1 and CDR2 (germline): WNHNN, SYGVQD (reference sequence). The CDR3 sequence is 13 residues long. J lost 0 bases, V lost 7 bases, and 2 bases had no gene match. CDR3 residues: CASTRGLNTEAFF. The CDR3 DNA reads TGCGCCAGCACCAGGGGGTTGAACACTGAAGCTTTCTTT.

This clone showed up just a few times. This chain links TRBV10-3 with TRBJ2-3; 7 nucleotides line up with TRBD1. Losses at the gene ends were 4 bases for V and 3 bases for J; bases not matched to a gene: 13. The CDR3 has 17 amino acids. Germline lookup yields CDR1 ENHRY and CDR2 SYGVKD. The CDR3 spells CAISAPREGTVTDTQYF. Here the CDR3 DNA reads TGTGCCATCAGTGCCCCCAGGGAAGGGACAGTGACAGATACGCAGTATTTT.

The chain uses TRBV27 and TRBJ1-2, with TRBD1 as a possible D gene (6 bases). V lost 7 bases to trimming and J lost 4 bases, with 16 bases between them. CDR1 and CDR2 from the germline V gene are MNHEY and SMNVEV (reference sequence). The CDR3 is 14 residues long. CDR3 DNA sequence: TGTGCCAGCAAACGGGGGGCAGGGGCCTATGGCTACACCTTC. Protein sequence: CASKRGAGAYGYTF.

The rearrangement uses TRBV5-1 and TRBJ2-4; 8 bases agree with TRBD2. This CDR3 is built from 14 residues. Germline CDR1 SGHRS, CDR2 YFSETQ. The J segment lost 8 bases and the V segment lost 5 bases, leaving 9 bases of the junction unmatched. CDR3 DNA: TGCGCCAGCAGACCCGGGGGGGCGGTTGACATTCAGTACTTC. Its translation is CASRPGGAVDIQYF.

The chain couples TRBV10-1 to TRBJ2-1, with D perhaps TRBD2 (8 bases). CDR3 length equals 15 residues. Germline V gene lookup returns CDR1 WNHNN and CDR2 SYGVQD (reference sequence). Trimming left V 4 bases short and J 10 bases short, with 20 bases between. The CDR3 loop is CASSGIAGQPTEQFF. In nucleotides, the CDR3 is TGCGCCAGCAGTGGGATAGCGGGACAGCCCACCGAGCAGTTCTTC.

This clone was detected only a few times. The genes are TRBV13 and TRBJ2-1; possible D gene TRBD1, 6 bases. Trimming took 5 bases from V and 10 from J, leaving 12 bases between them. The germline V gene has CDR1 PRHDT and CDR2 FYEKMQ (reference sequence). CDR3 length: 12 residues. CDR3 loop: CASSPLRGEQFF. The CDR3 DNA sequence: TGTGCCAGCAGCCCCCTGAGGGGGGAGCAGTTCTTC.

The chain recombines TRBV5-1 with TRBJ2-2, with 9 bases matching TRBD1. J was trimmed by 6 bases and V by 9 bases; bases with no gene match: 18. There are 17 residues in the CDR3. Germline assignment: CDR1 SGHRS and CDR2 YFSETQ. In DNA, the CDR3 is TGCGCCACCGGGGGAACAGGGGGCAAGGCCGGATCCGGGGAGCTGTTTTTT. Amino acids: CATGGTGGKAGSGELFF.

This clone was seen a handful of times. The V call is TRBV7-9, the J call TRBJ2-2; 7 bases fit TRBD1. The CDR3 sequence is 15 residues long. V was clipped by 5 bases and J by 2 bases; unmatched bases: 5. The V gene's germline CDR1 is SEHNR and CDR2 FQNEAQ (reference sequence). CDR3 loop: CASSPWDRNTGELFF. The CDR3 coding sequence is TGTGCCAGCAGCCCATGGGACAGAAACACCGGGGAGCTGTTTTTT. Looking up the rest from reference TRBV7-9 and TRBJ2-2 gives the full variable domain: DTGVSQNPRHKITKRGQNVTFRCDPISEHNRLYWYRQTLGQGPEFLTYFQNEAQLEKSRLLSDRFSAERPKGSFSTLEIQRTEQGDSAMYLCASSPWDRNTGELFFGEGSRLTVL.

The gene calls are TRBV7-8 and TRBJ1-5; 7 bases agree with TRBD1. Germline V CDR1 and CDR2: SGHVS, FQNEAQ. CDR3 length equals 15 residues. V lost 2 bases to trimming and J lost 7 bases; unmatched junction nucleotides: 8. This chain's CDR3 is CASSLLSDRAQPQHF. As DNA, the CDR3 is TGTGCCAGCAGCTTACTTAGTGACAGGGCGCAGCCCCAGCATTTT. The full variable domain, its missing parts supplied by reference TRBV7-8 and TRBJ1-5, is GAGVSQSPRYKVAKRGQDVALRCDPISGHVSLFWYQQALGQGPEFLTYFQNEAQLDKSGLPSDRFFAERPEGSVSTLKIQRTQQEDSAVYLCASSLLSDRAQPQHFGDGTRLSIL.

This clone has just a few counts. CDR3 coding DNA: TGTGCCAGCAGCTATAGGGACAACTCCTACGAGCAGTACTTC. Its translation is CASSYRDNSYEQYF. The chain combines TRBV11-2 with TRBJ2-7; D may be TRBD1 (6 bases). V was clipped by 4 bases and J by 0 bases, with 10 bases between them. Germline V gene data show CDR1 as SGHAT and CDR2 as FQNNGV. The CDR3 runs 14 residues.

The chain joins TRBV3-1 (or the pseudogene TRBV3-2) to TRBJ2-3; possible D gene TRBD1, 6 bases. Per the germline V gene, CDR1 is LGHDT and CDR2 is YNNKEL (reference sequence). V was clipped by 3 bases and J by 8 bases, with 9 bases between them. This CDR3 comprises 12 residues. In nucleotides, the CDR3 is TGTGCCAGCAGCCAGGGACATCTTACGCAGTATTTT. It specifies CASSQGHLTQYF.

CDR3: CASSETFTSPDRTPYEQYF. Here the CDR3 DNA reads TGTGCCAGCAGTGAAACCTTTACATCGCCCGACAGGACACCCTACGAGCAGTACTTC. The chain couples TRBV6-1 to TRBJ2-7, with D maybe TRBD1 (6 bases). V lost 2 bases to trimming and J lost 2 bases, with 25 bases between them. The CDR3 contains 19 residues. The germline V gene has CDR1 MNHNS and CDR2 SASEGT.